Listed below are T cell receptor beta chains from one sample, sequenced in a study of blood T cell repertoires in COVID-19. Assay used: immunoSEQ multiplex PCR; TCRdb lists only in-frame clones, some missing. The table includes some 290,000 clones, about 86% detected once. Sequenced input: peripheral blood. All receptors derive from a woman aged 25 to 45 with COVID-19, enrolled during active disease. Both conserved end residues are trimmed from each CDR3.

TRBV6-5,TRBJ2-7,ASSYPRVGIYEQY
TRBV11-2,TRBJ1-2,ASSLRTGYGYT
TRBV19,TRBJ1-2,ASRDSGPRGGYT
TRBV19,TRBJ2-7,ASSITLPSDEQY
TRBV6-5,TRBJ1-4,ASSRRGFLF
TRBV18,TRBJ1-2,ASSLSRYRGTGGYT
TRBV28,TRBJ2-5,ASSLLTSGGSQETQY
TRBV5-4,TRBJ2-1,ASSFAGARNNEQF
TRBV6-1,TRBJ1-4,ASSEASRGVEKLF
TRBV11-2,TRBJ2-1,ASSPMNEQF
TRBV6-5,TRBJ1-2,ASNRVYYGYT
TRBV6-6,TRBJ1-5,ASSPGGMGNQPQH
TRBV5-5,TRBJ2-1,ASSLVARAYNEQF
TRBV27,TRBJ2-2,ASSFSGPGELF
TRBV15,TRBJ2-4,ATSGSRDRGWGAKNIQY
TRBV5-6,TRBJ2-5,ASSLAGSGQETQY
TRBV15,TRBJ1-6,ATSRGTGDSPLH
TRBV3-1/TRBV3-2,TRBJ1-2,ASSQLKAFGIGYT
TRBV11-2,TRBJ2-1,ASSLGGLSGGRNEQF
TRBV10-1,TRBJ2-3,ASSEMVGRTDTQY
TRBV27,TRBJ2-3,ASRRGAGPDTQY
TRBV13,TRBJ1-6,ASSPGSGDNSPLH
TRBV2,TRBJ1-1,ASTALGAMNTEAF
TRBV6-5,TRBJ2-2,ASRRTGELF